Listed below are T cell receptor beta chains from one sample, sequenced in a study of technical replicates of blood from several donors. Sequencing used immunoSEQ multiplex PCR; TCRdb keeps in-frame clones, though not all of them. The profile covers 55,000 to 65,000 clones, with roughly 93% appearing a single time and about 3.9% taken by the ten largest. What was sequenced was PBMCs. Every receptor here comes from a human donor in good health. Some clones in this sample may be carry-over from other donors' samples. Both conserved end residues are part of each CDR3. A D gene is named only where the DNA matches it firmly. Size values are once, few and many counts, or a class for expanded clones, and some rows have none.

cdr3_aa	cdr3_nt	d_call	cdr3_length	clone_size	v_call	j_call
CASSQDPLNYEQYF	TGCGCCAGCAGCCAAGATCCACTCAACTACGAGCAGTACTTC	NA	14	NA	TRBV4-1	TRBJ2-7
CASSGLTGGDSPLHF	TGTGCCAGCAGTGGCCTCACAGGGGGCGATTCACCCCTCCACTTT	TRBD1	15	NA	TRBV27	TRBJ1-6
CASSQPREGRNEQFF	TGTGCCAGCAGCCAGCCCCGGGAGGGCCGGAATGAGCAGTTCTTC	TRBD2	15	NA	TRBV4-2	TRBJ2-1
CASRGEGRDTGELFF	TGTGCCAGCAGAGGAGAGGGGAGGGACACCGGGGAGCTGTTTTTT	TRBD2	15	NA	TRBV6-1	TRBJ2-2
CASSMGTVGNQPQHF	TGTGCCAGCAGCATGGGGACAGTCGGCAATCAGCCCCAGCATTTT	TRBD1	15	NA	TRBV5-5	TRBJ1-5
CASSPTRGWDEQYF	TGTGCCAGCTCACCTACCCGGGGGTGGGACGAGCAGTACTTC	NA	14	NA	TRBV18	TRBJ2-7
CASTPTGRAFGANVLTF	TGTGCCAGCACCCCAACAGGGCGGGCCTTTGGGGCCAACGTCCTGACTTTC	NA	17	NA	TRBV7-2	TRBJ2-6
CAWSASYETQYF	TGTGCCTGGAGTGCTTCCTATGAGACCCAGTACTTC	NA	12	NA	TRBV30	TRBJ2-5
CASSFQGEETQYF	TGCGCCAGCAGCTTCCAGGGCGAGGAGACCCAGTACTTC	NA	13	NA	TRBV5-1	TRBJ2-5
CTSRPSGWGRGWYEKLFF	TGCACCAGCCGGCCGTCCGGTTGGGGGCGAGGTTGGTATGAAAAACTGTTTTTT	NA	18	NA	TRBV1	TRBJ1-4
CASSAGQKNQPQHF	TGTGCCAGCAGCGCCGGACAGAAGAATCAGCCCCAGCATTTT	NA	14	NA	TRBV9	TRBJ1-5
CASSTGFGQPQHF	TGCGCCAGCAGTACAGGGTTCGGTCAGCCCCAGCATTTT	NA	13	NA	TRBV5-1	TRBJ1-5
CASSRGQGASYEQYF	TGCGCCAGCAGCCGAGGACAGGGGGCTTCCTACGAGCAGTACTTC	TRBD1	15	NA	TRBV4-3	TRBJ2-7
CSVAQDLYEQYF	TGCAGCGTTGCACAGGATCTCTACGAGCAGTACTTC	NA	12	NA	TRBV29-1	TRBJ2-7
CASSHQTGLGYNEQFF	TGTGCCAGCAGCCACCAGACAGGCCTGGGCTACAATGAGCAGTTCTTC	NA	16	NA	TRBV11-1	TRBJ2-1
CASSLGARRYNSPLHF	TGTGCCAGCAGCTTAGGCGCACGCAGATATAATTCACCCCTCCACTTT	NA	16	NA	TRBV13	TRBJ1-6
CASSLEQNTGELFF	TGCGCCAGCAGCTTGGAACAGAACACCGGGGAGCTGTTTTTT	NA	14	NA	TRBV5-1	TRBJ2-2
CASSLGGGAVYEQYF	TGTGCCAGCAGCTTAGGAGGGGGAGCGGTCTACGAGCAGTACTTC	NA	15	once	TRBV11-3	TRBJ2-7
CAWEGTGDGYTF	TGTGCCTGGGAGGGGACAGGGGATGGCTACACCTTC	TRBD1	12	NA	TRBV30	TRBJ1-2
CASNFLANTDTQYF	TGTGCCAGCAATTTCCTAGCGAACACAGATACGCAGTATTTT	NA	14	NA	TRBV2	TRBJ2-3
CASSEGGARYEQYF	TGTGCCAGCAGCGAAGGGGGCGCGAGGTACGAGCAGTACTTC	TRBD1	14	NA	TRBV6-5	TRBJ2-7
CASSYTKNYGYTF	TGTGCCAGCAGTTATACTAAGAACTATGGCTACACCTTC	NA	13	NA	TRBV27	TRBJ1-2
CASKPGRGRSVNEKLFF	TGTGCCAGCAAACCCGGGAGGGGGCGAAGTGTTAATGAAAAACTGTTTTTT	TRBD1	17	NA	TRBV11-2	TRBJ1-4
CATSRGRGTGSYNEQFF	TGTGCCACCAGCAGAGGACGGGGGACCGGCTCCTACAATGAGCAGTTCTTC	NA	17	NA	TRBV15	TRBJ2-1
CASTGVSDTQYF	TGTGCCAGCACAGGGGTGTCAGATACGCAGTATTTT	NA	12	NA	TRBV2	TRBJ2-3
CASSQGQGDEQYF	TGCGCCAGCAGCCAAGGCCAGGGGGACGAGCAGTACTTC	TRBD1	13	NA	TRBV4-3	TRBJ2-7
CASSPSTGGGIAYEQYF	TGTGCCAGCAGCCCATCAACAGGGGGGGGTATTGCCTACGAGCAGTACTTC	NA	17	NA	TRBV7-6	TRBJ2-7
CASRTISGRNNEQFF	TGTGCCAGCAGGACTATTAGCGGGAGAAACAATGAGCAGTTCTTC	TRBD2	15	NA	TRBV27	TRBJ2-1
CASSDPGTSSCETQYF	TGTGCCAGCAGTGACCCCGGGACTAGCTCATGTGAGACCCAGTACTTC	TRBD2	16	NA	TRBV9	TRBJ2-5
CASSLVGGAGTGELFF	TGCGCCAGCAGCTTGGTAGGGGGCGCCGGAACCGGGGAGCTGTTTTTT	TRBD1	16	NA	TRBV5-1	TRBJ2-2
CASSVGGTGSYEQYF	TGTGCCAGCAGCGTAGGCGGGACAGGTTCCTACGAGCAGTACTTC	TRBD1	15	NA	TRBV9	TRBJ2-7
CSALGRDRDIQYF	TGCAGCGCCTTAGGGCGGGATAGGGACATTCAGTACTTC	NA	13	once	TRBV29-1	TRBJ2-4
CAISEPTGTSGDLCF	TGTGCCATCAGTGAGCCTACCGGGACTAGCGGGGATCTCTGCTTC	TRBD2	15	NA	TRBV10-3	TRBJ2-7
CAWAKGQGAPAFF	TGTGCCTGGGCCAAAGGACAGGGGGCACCTGCTTTCTTT	TRBD1	13	NA	TRBV30	TRBJ1-1
CASSLSRTDTQYF	TGTGCCAGCAGCTTGAGCCGCACAGATACGCAGTATTTT	NA	13	NA	TRBV5-6	TRBJ2-3
CASSLADRRGKDGYTF	TGTGCCAGCAGCTTGGCCGATAGAAGGGGAAAGGATGGCTACACCTTC	NA	16	NA	TRBV5-4	TRBJ1-2
CASSLELAGGRETQYF	TGTGCCAGCAGCTTGGAACTAGCGGGGGGCCGGGAGACCCAGTACTTC	TRBD2	16	NA	TRBV5-5	TRBJ2-5
CASSWGLAQRTDTQYF	TGCGCCAGCAGCTGGGGACTAGCTCAACGCACAGATACGCAGTATTTT	TRBD2	16	NA	TRBV5-1	TRBJ2-3
CASSLGTENYGYTF	TGTGCCAGCTCGCTGGGGACAGAGAACTATGGCTACACCTTC	TRBD1	14	NA	TRBV18	TRBJ1-2
CASNRDRPTDTQYF	TGTGCCAGCAACCGGGACAGGCCCACAGATACGCAGTATTTT	TRBD1	14	NA	TRBV6-6	TRBJ2-3
CASSKTGYNEQFF	TGTGCCAGCAGCAAGACAGGTTACAATGAGCAGTTCTTC	NA	13	NA	TRBV5-6	TRBJ2-1
CASSDSGRPYNEQFF	TGTGCCAGCAGTGATTCAGGGCGGCCCTACAATGAGCAGTTCTTC	NA	15	few	TRBV6-4	TRBJ2-1
CASSFKGGNEKLFF	TGTGCCAGCAGCTTTAAGGGGGGGAATGAAAAACTGTTTTTT	NA	14	NA	TRBV7-2	TRBJ1-4
CASSETAGNTIYF	TGTGCCAGTAGTGAGACAGCTGGAAACACCATATATTTT	NA	13	NA	TRBV19	TRBJ1-3
CASSSLAGGPNEQYF	TGTGCCAGCAGTTCTCTAGCGGGGGGCCCCAACGAGCAGTACTTC	TRBD2	15	NA	TRBV9	TRBJ2-7
CASSIPDRADTIYF	TGTGCCAGTAGTATCCCGGACAGGGCGGACACCATATATTTT	TRBD1	14	NA	TRBV19	TRBJ1-3
CASSPTGTFLAGTQYF	TGTGCCAGCAGCCCGACAGGGACATTCCTCGCGGGGACCCAGTACTTC	TRBD1	16	NA	TRBV4-2	TRBJ2-5
CASSPRDIDSPLHF	TGCGCCAGCAGCCCCCGGGACATAGATTCACCCCTCCACTTT	NA	14	NA	TRBV4-3	TRBJ1-6
CASSSSLLPTGTFQETQYF	TGTGCCAGCAGCTCCTCTTTACTCCCTACCGGGACTTTCCAAGAGACCCAGTACTTC	NA	19	NA	TRBV7-8	TRBJ2-5
CASSRGPTGDTEAFF	TGTGCCAGCAGCCGCGGGCCGACGGGGGACACTGAAGCTTTCTTT	NA	15	NA	TRBV4-2	TRBJ1-1